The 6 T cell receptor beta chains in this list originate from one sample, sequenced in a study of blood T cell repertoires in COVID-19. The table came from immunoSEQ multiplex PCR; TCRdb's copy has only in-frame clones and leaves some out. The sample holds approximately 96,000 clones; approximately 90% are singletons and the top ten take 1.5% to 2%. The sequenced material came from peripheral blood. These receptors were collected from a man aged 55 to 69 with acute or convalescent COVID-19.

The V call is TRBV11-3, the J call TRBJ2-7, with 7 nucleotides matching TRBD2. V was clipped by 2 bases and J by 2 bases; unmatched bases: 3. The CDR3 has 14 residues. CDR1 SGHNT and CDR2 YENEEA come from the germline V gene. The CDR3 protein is CASSLRSGTYEQYF. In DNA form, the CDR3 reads TGTGCCAGCAGCTTACGGAGCGGGACCTACGAGCAGTACTTC.

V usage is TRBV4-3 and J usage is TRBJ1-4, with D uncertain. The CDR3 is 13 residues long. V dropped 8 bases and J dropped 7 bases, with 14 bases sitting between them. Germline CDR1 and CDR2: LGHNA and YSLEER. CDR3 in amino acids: CASPPPEGEKLFF. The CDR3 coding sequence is TGCGCCAGCCCTCCTCCCGAGGGTGAAAAACTGTTTTTT.

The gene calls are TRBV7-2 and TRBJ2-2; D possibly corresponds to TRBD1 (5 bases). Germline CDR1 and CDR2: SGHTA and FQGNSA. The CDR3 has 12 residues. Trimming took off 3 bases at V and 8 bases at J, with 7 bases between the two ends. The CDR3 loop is CASSLPGGELFF. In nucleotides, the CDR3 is TGTGCCAGCAGCTTGCCAGGGGGGGAGCTGTTTTTT. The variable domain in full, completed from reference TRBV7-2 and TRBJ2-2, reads GAGVSQSPSNKVTEKGKDVELRCDPISGHTALYWYRQSLGQGLEFLIYFQGNSAPDKSGLPSDRFSAERTGGSVSTLTIQRTQQEDSAVYLCASSLPGGELFFGEGSRLTVL.

CDR3 residues: CASSSTDTQYF. The CDR3, as DNA: TGTGCCAGCAGCTCGACAGATACGCAGTATTTT. The gene calls are TRBV5-6 and TRBJ2-3, with no clear D. The CDR3 has 11 amino acids. V shed 3 bases and J shed 3 bases, with 2 bases lying between them. Germline V gene sequence: CDR1 SGHDT, CDR2 YYEEEE.

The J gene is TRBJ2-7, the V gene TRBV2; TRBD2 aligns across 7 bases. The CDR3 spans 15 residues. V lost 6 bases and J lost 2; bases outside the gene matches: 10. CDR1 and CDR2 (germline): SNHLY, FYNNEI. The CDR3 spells CASSEGRGFPYEQYF. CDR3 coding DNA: TGTGCCAGCAGCGAGGGGAGGGGTTTCCCCTACGAGCAGTACTTC.

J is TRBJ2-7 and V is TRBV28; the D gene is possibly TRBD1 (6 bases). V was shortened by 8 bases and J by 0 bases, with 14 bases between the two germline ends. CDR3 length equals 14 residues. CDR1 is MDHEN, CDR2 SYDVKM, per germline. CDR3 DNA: TGTGCCAGCGAATCCCCAGGGGTCTCCTACGAGCAGTACTTC. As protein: CASESPGVSYEQYF.